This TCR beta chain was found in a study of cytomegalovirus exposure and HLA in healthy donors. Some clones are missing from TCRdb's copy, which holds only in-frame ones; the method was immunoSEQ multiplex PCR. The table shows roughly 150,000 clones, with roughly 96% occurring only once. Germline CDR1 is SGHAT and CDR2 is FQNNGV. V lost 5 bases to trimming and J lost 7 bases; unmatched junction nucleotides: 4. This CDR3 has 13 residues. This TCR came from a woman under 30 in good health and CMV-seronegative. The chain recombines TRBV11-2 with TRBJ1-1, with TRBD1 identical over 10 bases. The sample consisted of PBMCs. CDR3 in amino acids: CASSAGTGDEAFF. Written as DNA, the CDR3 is TGTGCCAGCAGCGCCGGGACAGGGGATGAAGCTTTCTTT.